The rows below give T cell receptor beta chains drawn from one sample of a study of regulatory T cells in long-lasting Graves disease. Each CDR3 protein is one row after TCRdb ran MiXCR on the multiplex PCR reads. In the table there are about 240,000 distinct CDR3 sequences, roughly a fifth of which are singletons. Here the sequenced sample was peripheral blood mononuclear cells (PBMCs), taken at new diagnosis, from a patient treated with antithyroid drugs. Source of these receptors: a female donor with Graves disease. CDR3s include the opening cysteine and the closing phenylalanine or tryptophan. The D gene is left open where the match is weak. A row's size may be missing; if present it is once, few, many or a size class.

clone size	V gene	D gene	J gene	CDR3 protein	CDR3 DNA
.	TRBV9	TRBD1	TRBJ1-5	CASSVGGQSYQPQHF	TGTGCCAGCAGCGTAGGGGGACAGTCCTATCAGCCCCAGCATTTT
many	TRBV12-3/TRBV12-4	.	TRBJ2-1	CASSRTRHEQFF	TGTGCCAGCAGCCGTACACGGCATGAGCAGTTCTTC
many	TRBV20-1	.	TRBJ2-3	CSARSSKSTDTQYF	TGCAGTGCTAGGTCGTCAAAAAGCACAGATACGCAGTATTTT
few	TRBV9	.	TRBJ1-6	CASSAPKGFPNSPLHF	TGTGCCAGCAGCGCCCCCAAGGGTTTCCCTAATTCACCCCTCCACTTT
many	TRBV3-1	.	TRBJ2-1	CASSVGSGNEQFF	TGTGCCAGCAGCGTCGGGAGTGGCAATGAGCAGTTCTTC
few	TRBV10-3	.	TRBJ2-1	CAIIRGDSYNEQFF	TGTGCCATCATAAGGGGGGACTCGTACAATGAGCAGTTCTTC
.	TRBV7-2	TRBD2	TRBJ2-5	CASSLATSGGARETQYF	TGTGCCAGCAGCTTAGCTACTAGCGGGGGGGCACGTGAGACCCAGTACTTC
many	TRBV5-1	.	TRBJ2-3	CASSVTGRSTDTQYF	TGCGCCAGCAGCGTTACAGGGAGGAGCACAGATACGCAGTATTTT
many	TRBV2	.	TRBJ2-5	CASSPGTLRETQYF	TGTGCCAGCAGCCCCGGGACCCTGCGGGAGACCCAGTACTTC
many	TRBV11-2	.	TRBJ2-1	CASSLGGGLSYNEQFF	TGTGCCAGCAGCTTAGGTGGGGGCCTCTCCTACAATGAGCAGTTCTTC
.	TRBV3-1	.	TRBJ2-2	CASSQGAGFNTGELFF	TGTGCCAGCAGCCAAGGGGCAGGCTTTAACACCGGGGAGCTGTTTTTT
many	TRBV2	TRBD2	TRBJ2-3	CATGGGPSDTQYF	TGTGCCACTGGCGGGGGGCCATCAGATACGCAGTATTTT
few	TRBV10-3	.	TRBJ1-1	CAIMGSRNTEAFF	TGTGCCATCATGGGGTCTCGGAACACTGAAGCTTTCTTT
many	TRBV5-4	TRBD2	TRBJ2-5	CASSEGTSGSRRQETQYF	TGTGCCAGCAGCGAGGGGACTAGCGGGAGCCGACGTCAAGAGACCCAGTACTTC
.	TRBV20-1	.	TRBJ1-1	CSASRQENTEAFF	TGCAGTGCTAGTCGTCAGGAAAACACTGAAGCTTTCTTT
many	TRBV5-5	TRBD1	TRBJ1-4	CASSEGTGSANEKLFF	TGTGCCAGCAGCGAAGGGACAGGGAGTGCTAATGAAAAACTGTTTTTT
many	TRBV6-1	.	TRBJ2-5	CASSRGDQETQYF	TGTGCCAGCAGTAGGGGGGACCAAGAGACCCAGTACTTC
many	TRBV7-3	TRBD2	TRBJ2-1	CASSRSGHSSYNEQFF	TGTGCCAGCAGTCGTAGCGGGCACAGCTCCTACAATGAGCAGTTCTTC
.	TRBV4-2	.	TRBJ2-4	CASSQEMAGAKNIQYF	TGTGCCAGCAGCCAAGAGATGGCGGGGGCCAAAAACATTCAGTACTTC
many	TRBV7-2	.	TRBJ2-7	CASSLDPWREQYF	TGTGCCAGCAGCCTAGACCCTTGGCGCGAGCAGTACTTC